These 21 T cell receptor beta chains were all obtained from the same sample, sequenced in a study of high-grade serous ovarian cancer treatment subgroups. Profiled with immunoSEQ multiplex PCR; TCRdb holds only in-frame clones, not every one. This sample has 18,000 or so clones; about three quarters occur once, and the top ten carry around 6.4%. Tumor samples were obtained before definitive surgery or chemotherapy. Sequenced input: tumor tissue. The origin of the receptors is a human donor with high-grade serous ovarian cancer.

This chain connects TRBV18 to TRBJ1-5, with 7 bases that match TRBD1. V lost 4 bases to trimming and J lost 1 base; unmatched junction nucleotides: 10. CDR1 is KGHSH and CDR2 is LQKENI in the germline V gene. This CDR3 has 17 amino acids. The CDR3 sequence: CASSRPDRNYSNQPQHF. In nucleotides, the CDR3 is TGTGCCAGCTCACGGCCGGACAGGAACTACAGCAATCAGCCCCAGCATTTT. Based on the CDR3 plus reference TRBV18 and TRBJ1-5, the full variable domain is NAGVMQNPRHLVRRRGQEARLRCSPMKGHSHVYWYRQLPEEGLKFMVYLQKENIIDESGMPKERFSAEFPKEGPSILRIQQVVRGDSAAYFCASSRPDRNYSNQPQHFGDGTRLSIL.

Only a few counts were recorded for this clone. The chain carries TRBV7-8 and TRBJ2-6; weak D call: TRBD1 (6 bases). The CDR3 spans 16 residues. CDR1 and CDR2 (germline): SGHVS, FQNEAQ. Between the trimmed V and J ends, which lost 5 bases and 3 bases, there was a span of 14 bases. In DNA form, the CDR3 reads TGTGCCAGCAGCAACAGGGTGTATAATGGGGCCAACGTCCTGACTTTC. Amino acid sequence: CASSNRVYNGANVLTF. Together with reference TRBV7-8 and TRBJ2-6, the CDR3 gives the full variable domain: GAGVSQSPRYKVAKRGQDVALRCDPISGHVSLFWYQQALGQGPEFLTYFQNEAQLDKSGLPSDRFFAERPEGSVSTLKIQRTQQEDSAVYLCASSNRVYNGANVLTFGAGSRLTVL.

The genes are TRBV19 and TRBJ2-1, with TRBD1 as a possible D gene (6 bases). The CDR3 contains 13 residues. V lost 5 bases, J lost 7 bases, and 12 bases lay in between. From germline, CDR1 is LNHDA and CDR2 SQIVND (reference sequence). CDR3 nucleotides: TGTGCCAGTAGTCTACAGGGAATTAATGAGCAGTTCTTC. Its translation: CASSLQGINEQFF.

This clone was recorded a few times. Written as DNA, the CDR3 is TGTGCCAGCAGTTTAACTAGCCCCACCGGGGAGCTGTTTTTT. Protein sequence: CASSLTSPTGELFF. The rearrangement uses TRBV27 and TRBJ2-2; tentative D call: TRBD2 (6 bases). The V end lost 2 bases, the J end lost 4 bases, and 8 bases lay between the germline ends. This CDR3 comprises 14 residues. Germline V gene sequence: CDR1 MNHEY, CDR2 SMNVEV (reference sequence).

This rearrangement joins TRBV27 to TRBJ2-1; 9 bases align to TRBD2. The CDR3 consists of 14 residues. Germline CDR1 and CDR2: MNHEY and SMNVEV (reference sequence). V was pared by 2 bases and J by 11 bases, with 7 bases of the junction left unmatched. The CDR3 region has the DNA TGTGCCAGCAGTTTACCGGGGCTAGCGGGGAAGCAGTTCTTC. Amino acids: CASSLPGLAGKQFF.

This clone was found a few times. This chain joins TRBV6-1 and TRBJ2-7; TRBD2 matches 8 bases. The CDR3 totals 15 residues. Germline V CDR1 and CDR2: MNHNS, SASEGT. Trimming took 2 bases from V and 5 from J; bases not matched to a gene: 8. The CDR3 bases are TGTGCCAGCAGTGAACTTAGCGGGACTAGAGACGAGCAGTACTTC. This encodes CASSELSGTRDEQYF.

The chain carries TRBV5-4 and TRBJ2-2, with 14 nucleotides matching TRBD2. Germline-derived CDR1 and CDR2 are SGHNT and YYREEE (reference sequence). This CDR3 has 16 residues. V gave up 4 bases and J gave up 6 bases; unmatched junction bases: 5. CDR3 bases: TGTGCCAGCAGCGCGGGACTAGCGGGAGTTTCCGGGGAGCTGTTTTTT. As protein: CASSAGLAGVSGELFF.

DNA of the CDR3: TGTGCCAGCAGTTCGGACAGGGGAGTCCAGCCCCAGCATTTT. Translated, it gives CASSSDRGVQPQHF. The V and J genes are TRBV28 and TRBJ1-5; 9 bases are shared with TRBD1. The J segment lost 7 bases and the V segment lost 4 bases, leaving 5 bases of the junction unmatched. Germline V gene lookup returns CDR1 MDHEN and CDR2 SYDVKM. The CDR3 runs to 14 residues.

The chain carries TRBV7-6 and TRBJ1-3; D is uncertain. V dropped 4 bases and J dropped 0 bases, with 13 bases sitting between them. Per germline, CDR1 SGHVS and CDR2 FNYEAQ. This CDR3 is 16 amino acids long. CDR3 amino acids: CASSWAGPISGNTIYF. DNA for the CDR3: TGTGCCAGCAGCTGGGCCGGACCGATCTCTGGAAACACCATATATTTT.

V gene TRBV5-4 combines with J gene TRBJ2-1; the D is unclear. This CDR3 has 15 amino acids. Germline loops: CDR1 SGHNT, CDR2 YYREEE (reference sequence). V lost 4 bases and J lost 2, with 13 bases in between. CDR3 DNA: TGTGCCAGCAGCCAGACCATTACCGCCTACAATGAGCAGTTCTTC. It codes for CASSQTITAYNEQFF.

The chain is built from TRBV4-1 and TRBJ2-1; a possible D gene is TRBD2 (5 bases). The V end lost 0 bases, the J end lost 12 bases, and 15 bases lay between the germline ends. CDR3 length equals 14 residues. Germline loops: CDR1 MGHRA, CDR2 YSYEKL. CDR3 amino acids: CASSQEVSLEVQFF. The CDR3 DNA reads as TGCGCCAGCAGCCAAGAGGTCTCCTTGGAGGTGCAGTTCTTC.

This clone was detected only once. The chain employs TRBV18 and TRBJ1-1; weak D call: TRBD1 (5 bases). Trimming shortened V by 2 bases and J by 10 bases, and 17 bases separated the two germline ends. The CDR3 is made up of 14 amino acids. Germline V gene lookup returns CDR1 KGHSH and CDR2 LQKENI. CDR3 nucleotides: TGTGCCAGCTCACCATCGGGGCAGTTGTTGTTAGCTTTCTTT. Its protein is CASSPSGQLLLAFF.

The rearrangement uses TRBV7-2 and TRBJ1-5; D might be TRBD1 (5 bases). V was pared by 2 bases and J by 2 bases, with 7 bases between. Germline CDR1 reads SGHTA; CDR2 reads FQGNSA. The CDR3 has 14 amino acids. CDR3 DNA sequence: TGTGCCAGCAGCTTAAGAGGGGGCAATCAGCCCCAGCATTTT. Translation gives CASSLRGGNQPQHF.

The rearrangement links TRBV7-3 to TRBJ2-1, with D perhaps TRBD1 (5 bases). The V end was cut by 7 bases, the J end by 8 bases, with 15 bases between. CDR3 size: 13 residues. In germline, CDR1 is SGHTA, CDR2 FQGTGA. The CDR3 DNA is TGTGCCAGCACCAATAGAAGGGGTGATGAGCAGTTCTTC. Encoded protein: CASTNRRGDEQFF.

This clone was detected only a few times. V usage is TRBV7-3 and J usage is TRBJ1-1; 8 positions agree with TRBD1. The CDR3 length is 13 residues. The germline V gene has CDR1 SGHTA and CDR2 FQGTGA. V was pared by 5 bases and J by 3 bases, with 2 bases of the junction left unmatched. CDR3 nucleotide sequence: TGTGCCAGCAGCCCGGACAGGGACACTGAAGCTTTCTTT. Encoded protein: CASSPDRDTEAFF.

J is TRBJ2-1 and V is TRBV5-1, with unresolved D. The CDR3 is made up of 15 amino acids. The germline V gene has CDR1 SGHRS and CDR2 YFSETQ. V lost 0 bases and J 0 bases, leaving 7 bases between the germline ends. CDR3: CASSLDRISYNEQFF. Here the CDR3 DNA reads TGCGCCAGCAGCTTGGACCGTATCTCCTACAATGAGCAGTTCTTC.

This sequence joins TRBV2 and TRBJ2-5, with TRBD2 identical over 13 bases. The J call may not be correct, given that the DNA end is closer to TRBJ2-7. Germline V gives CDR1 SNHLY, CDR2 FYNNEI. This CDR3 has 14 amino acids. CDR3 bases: TGTGCCAGCGTAGGACTAGCGGGGGCAGGCGAGCAGTACTTC. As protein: CASVGLAGAGEQYF.

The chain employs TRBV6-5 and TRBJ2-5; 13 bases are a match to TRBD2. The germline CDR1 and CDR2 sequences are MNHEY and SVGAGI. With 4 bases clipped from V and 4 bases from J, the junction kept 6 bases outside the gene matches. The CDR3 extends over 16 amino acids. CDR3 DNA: TGTGCCAGCAGTTTCGGGACTAGCGGGACCCCAGAGACCCAGTACTTC. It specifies CASSFGTSGTPETQYF.

This chain's CDR3 is CASYSTGLTNYGYTF. CDR3 DNA: TGTGCCAGCTATTCGACAGGACTCACTAACTATGGCTACACCTTC. V gene TRBV27 combines with J gene TRBJ1-2; a possible D gene is TRBD1 (6 bases). The CDR3 has 15 amino acids. Between the trimmed V and J ends, which lost 8 bases and 0 bases, there was a span of 16 bases. CDR1 is MNHEY and CDR2 is SMNVEV in the germline V gene (reference sequence).

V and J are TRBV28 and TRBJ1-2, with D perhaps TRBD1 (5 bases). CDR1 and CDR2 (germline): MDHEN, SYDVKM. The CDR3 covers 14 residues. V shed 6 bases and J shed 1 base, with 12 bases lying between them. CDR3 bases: TGTGCCAGCAGGGAACCGGGACGTAACTATGGCTACACCTTC. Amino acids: CASREPGRNYGYTF.

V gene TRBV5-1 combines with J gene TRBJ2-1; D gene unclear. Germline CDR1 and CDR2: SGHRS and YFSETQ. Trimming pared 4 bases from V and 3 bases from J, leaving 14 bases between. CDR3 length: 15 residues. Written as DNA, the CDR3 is TGCGCCAGCAGCCCTGGACCGGGCATCTACAATGAGCAGTTCTTC. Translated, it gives CASSPGPGIYNEQFF.